A single sample is the source of the 17 T cell receptor beta chains below, sequenced in a study of blood T cell repertoires in COVID-19. Libraries were prepared by immunoSEQ multiplex PCR; TCRdb keeps only in-frame clonotypes and omits some of them. The repertoire holds about 50,000 clones, with about 83% as singletons. The sequencing input was peripheral blood. The receptors were sampled from a woman aged 60-75 years with acute or convalescent COVID-19.

The chain carries TRBV25-1 and TRBJ2-7; 9 nucleotides agree with TRBD1. This CDR3 is built from 15 residues. The ends lost 2 bases at V and 7 bases at J; junction bases unmatched: 9. Germline-derived CDR1 and CDR2 are MGHDK and SYGVNS. CDR3 region: CASSEPGQGSREQYF. CDR3 sequence (DNA): TGTGCCAGCAGTGAACCGGGACAGGGATCGAGGGAGCAGTACTTC.

The V and J genes are TRBV15 and TRBJ1-2; TRBD1 aligns across 10 bases. V lost 1 base to trimming and J lost 6 bases; unmatched junction nucleotides: 17. The CDR3 is 19 amino acids. The germline gives CDR1 LNHNV, CDR2 YYDKDF (reference sequence). CDR3 amino acids: CATSRAGTGARSPLDGYTF. CDR3 coding DNA: TGTGCCACCAGCAGAGCCGGGACAGGGGCTCGGTCCCCTCTAGATGGCTACACCTTC.

The CDR3 DNA reads TGTGCCAGCATGACTAGCGGGGGTAGAGATACGCAGTATTTT. Amino acid sequence: CASMTSGGRDTQYF. The rearrangement links TRBV6-5 to TRBJ2-3; TRBD2 matches 12 bases. Germline V CDR1 and CDR2: MNHEY, SVGAGI. This CDR3 has 14 residues. After removal of 7 bases from V and 5 bases from J, the junction contained 4 bases not matched to a gene.

This clone was observed a single time. J is TRBJ1-1 and V is TRBV30, with D uncertain. Deletions cut 3 bases from V and 3 bases from J, with 11 bases between. The CDR3 is 13 amino acids. Germline assignment: CDR1 GTSNPN and CDR2 SVGIG (reference sequence). CDR3 region: CAWSLDLYTEAFF. DNA of the CDR3: TGTGCCTGGAGCCTAGATCTCTACACTGAAGCTTTCTTT.

This clone is judged medium-sized (0.01 to 0.1%). The chain carries TRBV15 and TRBJ2-7; the D gene is possibly TRBD2 (5 bases). The germline CDR1 and CDR2 sequences are LNHNV and YYDKDF (reference sequence). The CDR3 extends over 13 amino acids. The germline V and J ends were trimmed by 5 bases and 6 bases, with 14 bases remaining between them. CDR3 amino acids: CATSADVGSEQYF. In DNA form, the CDR3 reads TGTGCCACCAGCGCAGATGTTGGGAGCGAGCAGTACTTC.

The V and J genes are TRBV3-1 (or the pseudogene TRBV3-2) and TRBJ2-5, with 16 bases matching TRBD2. Germline V CDR1 and CDR2: LGHDT, YNNKEL (reference sequence). V lost 1 base and J lost 5; bases outside the gene matches: 13. The CDR3 has 20 amino acids. The CDR3 bases are TGTGCCAGCAGCCAAGTGCACTCCGGGACTAGCGGGGGGGCTATGGAGACCCAGTACTTC. As protein: CASSQVHSGTSGGAMETQYF.

As for this clone: At one end, the junction sequence differs from germline, possibly due to a read error. The chain recombines TRBV18 with TRBJ2-2, with 7 bases that match TRBD1. This CDR3 is 15 amino acids long. Looked up from germline, CDR1 is KGHSH and CDR2 is LQKENI. CDR3 nucleotides: TGTGCCAGCTCACCACAGGGGGCGAAGACCGGGGAGCTGTTTTTT. As protein: CASSPQGAKTGELFF.

As regards this clone: This specimen includes other DNA sequences encoding the same CDR3. The gene calls are TRBV10-3 and TRBJ2-7; 7 bases fit TRBD1. V shed 2 bases and J 3 bases; nucleotides not matched to a gene: 10. The germline CDR1 and CDR2 sequences are ENHRY and SYGVKD. CDR3 length: 16 amino acids. The CDR3 reads CAISESRQGQLYEQYF. The CDR3 DNA follows: TGTGCCATCAGTGAGAGTAGACAGGGCCAACTCTACGAGCAGTACTTC.

V gene TRBV5-1 combines with J gene TRBJ1-1; maybe TRBD1 (6 bases). The CDR3 contains 13 residues. V lost 7 bases, J lost 8 bases, and 18 bases lay in between. The germline V gene encodes CDR1 SGHRS and CDR2 YFSETQ. The CDR3 sequence is CASRGFTDREAFF. CDR3 sequence (DNA): TGCGCCAGCCGGGGTTTTACCGACAGGGAAGCTTTCTTT.

J is TRBJ2-3 and V is TRBV19, with D possibly TRBD2 on 6 matching bases. With 2 bases removed from V and 3 bases from J, the gap between germline ends came to 12 bases. This CDR3 comprises 15 residues. Germline V gene data show CDR1 as LNHDA and CDR2 as SQIVND (reference sequence). The CDR3 loop reads CASSISGLATDTQYF. The CDR3 nucleotides are TGTGCCAGTAGTATATCGGGGCTAGCGACAGATACGCAGTATTTT.

The rearrangement links TRBV7-9 to TRBJ2-1, with 14 nucleotides matching TRBD2. The germline V gene encodes CDR1 SEHNR and CDR2 FQNEAQ (reference sequence). The J segment lost 0 bases and the V segment lost 4 bases, leaving 5 bases of the junction unmatched. CDR3 length: 18 amino acids. The CDR3 spells CASSSSGTSGSSYNEQFF. The CDR3 region has the DNA TGTGCCAGCAGCTCGTCCGGGACTAGCGGGAGCTCCTACAATGAGCAGTTCTTC.

The sample holds a few counts of this clone. The rearrangement joins TRBV13 to TRBJ1-2; TRBD1 might be the D (6 bases). Deletions cut 5 bases from V and 6 bases from J, with 19 bases between. There are 15 residues in the CDR3. Germline assignment: CDR1 PRHDT and CDR2 FYEKMQ (reference sequence). CDR3 coding DNA: TGTGCCAGCAGCAAGGAGGCAGGGGATGATCATGGCTACACCTTC. It encodes CASSKEAGDDHGYTF.

The chain has TRBV28 and TRBJ1-1; D is possibly TRBD1 (6 bases). The CDR3 length is 16 residues. Germline V CDR1 and CDR2: MDHEN, SYDVKM. Trimming took off 6 bases at V and 1 base at J, with 18 bases between the two ends. The CDR3 DNA reads TGTGCCAGCAGAAACAGGGCGTCCCACTGGAACACTGAAGCTTTCTTT. Amino acid sequence: CASRNRASHWNTEAFF.

This chain uses TRBV6-4 with TRBJ2-6, with TRBD1 as a possible D gene (6 bases). Germline CDR1 and CDR2: MRHNA and SNTAGT. The ends were cut back, 5 bases at V and 0 bases at J, with 8 bases in the middle. The CDR3 runs to 15 residues. The CDR3 DNA is TGTGCCAGCAGTCGGGACAACTCTGGGGCCAACGTCCTGACTTTC. This encodes CASSRDNSGANVLTF.

The rearrangement links TRBV18 to TRBJ2-2; D is perhaps TRBD2 (6 bases). Trimming took off 6 bases at V and 3 bases at J, with 17 bases between the two ends. Germline V CDR1 and CDR2: KGHSH, LQKENI. The CDR3 runs to 16 residues. CDR3: CASSADPGLHTGELFF. In DNA form, the CDR3 reads TGTGCCAGCTCTGCTGATCCGGGACTCCACACCGGGGAGCTGTTTTTT.

The rearrangement links TRBV5-8 to TRBJ2-3, with TRBD2 matching over 14 bases. There are 18 residues in the CDR3. Germline-derived CDR1 and CDR2 are SGHTS and YDEGEE. V was pared by 3 bases and J by 3 bases, with 9 bases of the junction left unmatched. CDR3 region: CASSSRQRTSGGTDTQYF. CDR3 bases: TGTGCCAGCAGCTCTCGCCAGCGGACTAGCGGGGGGACAGATACGCAGTATTTT.

In its sample, this clone was seen once. The chain uses TRBV11-1 and TRBJ1-3; D not resolved. With 5 bases removed from V and 4 bases from J, the gap between germline ends came to 18 bases. Germline V CDR1 and CDR2: SGHAT, FQDESV (reference sequence). The CDR3 consists of 16 residues. The CDR3, as DNA: TGTGCCAGCAGCCTAGAAACTAGAAAAGAGGGAAACACCATATATTTT. It yields the protein CASSLETRKEGNTIYF.